This TCR beta chain was recovered during a study of breast tumors, draining lymph nodes, adjacent tissues. Study-wide findings and caveats: That most tumor T cells come from lymph nodes remained unproven. Tumor repertoires ranked between lymph nodes and nontumor tissue in diversity, with V and J gene preferences. Most tumor T cells seemingly derive from lymph node, then expand in tumor.

This clonotype was seen at least ten times. Its antigen is currently unknown. Axillary draining lymph nodes of breast cancer patients supplied the node samples. TCRdb independently ran MiXCR on the multiplex PCR reads; one entry per CDR3 protein. The sample yields 85,000 to 120,000 distinct CDR3 sequences, about 30% seen once. The ends were cut back, 2 bases at V and 0 bases at J, with 13 bases in the middle. The CDR3 extends over 16 amino acids. Germline loops: CDR1 KGHDR, CDR2 SFDVKD. This receptor was identified in a female donor with breast cancer. Some clones in this sample may be carry-over from other donors' samples. The sequencing input was axillary lymph node tissue. The chain employs TRBV24-1 and TRBJ2-7; D might be TRBD2 (5 bases). DNA for the CDR3: TGTGCCACCAGTGATTCTAATGACTACCCCTCCTACGAGCAGTACTTC. Translation: CATSDSNDYPSYEQYF.